This entry describes one T cell receptor beta chain. At one boundary the junction diverges from the germline segment, which might be a read error. The source of the sample is a study of identical twins. TCRdb re-analysed the 5' RACE reads in MiXCR, keeping a single row per CDR3 protein. Of around 680,000 distinct CDR3 sequences listed, over 8.5% are singletons. Germline V gene lookup returns CDR1 SGHRS and CDR2 YFSETQ. This CDR3 comprises 21 residues. The data were also submitted as part of a second study, on yellow fever vaccine responses in identical twins.

The chain joins TRBV5-1 to TRBJ2-6, with 13 bases lining up with TRBD2. Sequencing used PBMCs. This sequence originates from a woman aged 18-35 years in good health. The CDR3 sequence is CASSFGPTSGGPNSGGNVLTF. CDR3 DNA: TGCGCCAGCAGCTTTGGCCCGACTAGCGGGGGGCCGAACTCTGGGGGCAACGTCCTGACTTTC.